This is a list of T cell receptor beta chains from one sample in a study of CDR3 diversity in severe acne. Using its own MiXCR run on the PCR reads, TCRdb lists one record per CDR3 protein. Of tens of thousands of distinct CDR3 sequences in the sample, around 49% were seen once. Sequencing input: blood. These receptor sequences come from a male donor in good health, without acne. Each CDR3 is given with its conserved first and last residue. The order of the fields is J gene, D gene, clone size, V gene, CDR3 protein, CDR3 DNA. The D gene is left open where the match is weak. Some rows mark clone size as missing; the rest say once, few, many or name a class of expanded clone.

TRBJ2-1,TRBD2,many,TRBV7-2,CASSLRHGGDEQFF,TGTGCCAGCAGCTTGCGACACGGGGGGGATGAGCAGTTCTTC
TRBJ2-5,NA,few,TRBV2,CASTESGAGQETQYF,TGTGCCAGCACCGAGAGCGGCGCGGGACAAGAGACCCAGTACTTC
TRBJ1-2,TRBD1,NA,TRBV28,CASGMRGGLVGYTF,TGTGCCAGCGGTATGAGAGGGGGCCTCGTTGGCTACACCTTC
TRBJ2-5,TRBD1,NA,TRBV24-1,CATSDLRQGSPPPQTQCF,TGTGCCACCAGTGATTTGCGACAGGGTAGTCCTCCCCCCCAGACCCAGTGCTTC
TRBJ2-5,TRBD1,NA,TRBV7-3,CASSRDRGLQETQYF,TGTGCCAGCAGCAGGGACAGGGGGCTTCAAGAGACCCAGTACTTC
TRBJ1-1,NA,NA,TRBV24-1,CATSVKGSEAFF,TGTGCCACCAGTGTCAAAGGCTCTGAAGCTTTCTTT
TRBJ1-2,NA,few,TRBV13,CASSKRGYGYTF,TGTGCCAGCAGCAAACGGGGCTATGGCTACACCTTC
TRBJ1-1,TRBD1,NA,TRBV10-3,CAISESAGTGVAFF,TGTGCCATCAGTGAGTCCGCCGGGACAGGGGTCGCTTTCTTT
TRBJ1-2,TRBD1,NA,TRBV9,CASSDAGGRYGYTF,TGTGCCAGCAGCGACGCAGGGGGACGCTATGGCTACACCTTC
TRBJ1-2,NA,NA,TRBV19,CASSPRGDYGYTF,TGTGCCAGTAGTCCCCGGGGCGATTATGGCTACACCTTC
TRBJ2-7,TRBD2,few,TRBV10-2,CASTGLAGGPGEQYF,TGCGCCAGCACGGGACTAGCGGGAGGGCCGGGGGAGCAGTACTTC
TRBJ1-6,NA,many,TRBV3-1,CASSQGQSNSPLHF,TGTGCCAGCAGCCAAGGACAGTCTAATTCACCCCTCCACTTT
TRBJ1-1,NA,many,TRBV6-5,CASSPQQMNTEAFF,TGTGCCAGCAGCCCCCAACAGATGAACACTGAAGCTTTCTTT
TRBJ2-7,NA,medium-sized,TRBV25-1,CASSESIGREQYF,TGTGCCAGCAGTGAATCTATAGGGCGGGAGCAGTACTTC
TRBJ1-1,NA,NA,TRBV7-9,CASSLFGDTEAFF,TGTGCCAGCAGCTTATTCGGCGACACTGAAGCTTTCTTT
TRBJ2-7,TRBD1,NA,TRBV5-5,CASSIGDRISYEQYF,TGTGCCAGCAGCATAGGGGACAGGATATCGTACGAGCAGTACTTC
TRBJ1-6,NA,few,TRBV2,CASRPGRGPLHF,TGTGCCAGCAGGCCCGGGAGGGGACCCCTCCACTTT
TRBJ2-2,NA,NA,TRBV24-1,CATTAGPNTGELFF,TGTGCCACCACGGCAGGCCCGAACACCGGGGAGCTGTTTTTT
TRBJ2-7,NA,NA,TRBV24-1,CATSDAAGQYF,TGTGCCACCAGTGACGCCGCGGGGCAGTACTTC
TRBJ1-2,TRBD1,NA,TRBV20-1,CSARDREGYTF,TGCAGTGCCCGGGACAGGGAGGGCTACACCTTC
TRBJ1-6,NA,NA,TRBV11-2,CASRPRGALNNSPLHF,TGTGCCAGCAGGCCGAGAGGTGCACTGAATAATTCACCCCTCCACTTT
TRBJ2-7,TRBD1,medium-sized,TRBV5-8,CASSWTGTYEQYF,TGTGCCAGCAGCTGGACAGGTACCTACGAGCAGTACTTC
TRBJ1-5,TRBD1,NA,TRBV5-1,CASSEPTGDQPQHF,TGCGCCAGCAGCGAACCGACAGGGGATCAGCCCCAGCATTTT
TRBJ2-1,NA,medium-sized,TRBV7-2,CASSLGSLSYNEQFF,TGTGCCAGCAGCTTAGGTAGCCTATCCTACAATGAGCAGTTCTTC
TRBJ1-1,NA,NA,TRBV2,CASPRASEMNTEAFF,TGTGCCAGCCCCCGTGCGTCAGAGATGAACACTGAAGCTTTCTTT
TRBJ1-2,NA,few,TRBV9,CASSVRVDYGYTF,TGTGCCAGCAGCGTCCGGGTAGACTATGGCTACACCTTC
TRBJ1-2,TRBD1,many,TRBV24-1,CATSDSSRTGAFDRLAYGYTF,TGTGCCACCAGTGACTCTTCTAGGACAGGGGCTTTCGACCGCCTAGCCTATGGCTACACCTTC
TRBJ2-7,TRBD2,NA,TRBV15,CATSSKLAGVREQYF,TGTGCCACCAGCAGTAAACTAGCGGGAGTACGCGAGCAGTACTTC
TRBJ2-7,NA,many,TRBV5-8,CASSFSPAYEQYF,TGTGCCAGCAGCTTCAGCCCAGCCTACGAGCAGTACTTC
TRBJ1-4,NA,NA,TRBV24-1,CATNEKLFF,TGTGCAACTAATGAAAAACTGTTTTTT
TRBJ2-7,NA,NA,TRBV5-5,CASSFSVLGETYEQYF,TGTGCCAGCAGCTTTTCGGTCCTCGGGGAAACCTACGAGCAGTACTTC
TRBJ2-3,TRBD1,NA,TRBV20-1,CSAQRTGGTDTQYF,TGCAGTGCCCAGAGGACAGGGGGTACAGATACGCAGTATTTT
TRBJ2-7,TRBD1,NA,TRBV6-5,CASSYSGRGRIEQYF,TGTGCCAGCAGTTACTCGGGCAGGGGGCGCATCGAGCAGTACTTC
TRBJ1-4,NA,many,TRBV10-3,CAIRARGDNEKLFF,TGTGCCATCAGGGCCCGGGGGGATAATGAAAAACTGTTTTTT
TRBJ1-2,TRBD1,NA,TRBV20-1,CSAYRDRANYGYTF,TGCAGTGCATACCGGGACAGGGCTAACTATGGCTACACCTTC
TRBJ2-3,NA,few,TRBV29-1,CSVIRVRDSSTDTQYF,TGCAGCGTCATTAGGGTTCGAGACTCTAGCACAGATACGCAGTATTTT
TRBJ2-7,TRBD1,NA,TRBV5-4,CASSVSTGGSEQYF,TGTGCCAGCAGCGTATCGACAGGGGGTAGCGAGCAGTACTTC
TRBJ2-2,NA,NA,TRBV9,CASSVAWSDTGELVF,TGTGCCAGCAGCGTAGCTTGGTCCGACACCGGGGAGCTGGTTTTT
TRBJ1-5,NA,few,TRBV6-5,CASSYSSSGRVNQPQHF,TGTGCCAGCAGTTACTCAAGCAGTGGACGGGTCAATCAGCCCCAGCATTTT
TRBJ2-1,TRBD2,many,TRBV20-1,CSARDSASGVYNEQFF,TGCAGTGCTAGAGATTCGGCTAGCGGGGTCTACAATGAGCAGTTCTTC
TRBJ2-7,NA,NA,TRBV27,CASSLLGGGAAYEQYF,TGTGCCAGCAGTTTATTAGGGGGGGGCGCAGCATACGAGCAGTACTTC
TRBJ1-1,TRBD1,NA,TRBV12-3/TRBV12-4,CASSLGTGTTEAFF,TGTGCCAGCAGCTTAGGGACAGGGACAACTGAAGCTTTCTTT
TRBJ2-7,TRBD2,once,TRBV6-1,CASSAQPGLAGVGEQYF,TGTGCCAGCAGTGCACAGCCAGGACTAGCGGGAGTAGGCGAGCAGTACTTC
TRBJ1-2,NA,many,TRBV25-1,CASSAATAGSNYGYTF,TGTGCCAGCAGTGCCGCCACGGCCGGATCTAACTATGGCTACACCTTC
TRBJ2-1,TRBD1,NA,TRBV20-1,CSAPIVGDSLNNEQFF,TGCAGTGCTCCAATTGTAGGGGACAGCCTGAACAATGAGCAGTTCTTC
TRBJ2-7,NA,NA,TRBV15,CATSRDPGRDEQYF,TGTGCCACCAGCAGAGACCCAGGGCGGGACGAGCAGTACTTC
TRBJ1-2,TRBD1,few,TRBV20-1,CSADPGQGNYGYTF,TGCAGTGCAGACCCGGGACAGGGAAACTATGGCTACACCTTC